This TCR beta chain was sequenced in a study of cytomegalovirus exposure and HLA in healthy donors (dated by TCRdb to 2017 to 2019). General notes on the study: An earlier analysis of roughly 630 of the donors reported about 250 Gb of sequence data and some 120 million unique TCR beta sequences from some 180 million T cells. The number of donors typed differed by locus, with about 629-640 for A, B, C, DRB1 and DQB1, around 500 for DQA1, 606 for DPA1, and under 490 for DPB1. On average, 235,054 unique TCR beta nucleotide sequences were sequenced per donor among 398 genotyped donors of the cohort, with 15% to 20% of those sequences being non-productive. The study combined high-throughput TCR immunosequencing, statistical association of individual TCRs with disease status, and machine learning to predict cytomegalovirus infection status. The T cell repertoires of under 700 subjects were profiled by immunosequencing and related to cytomegalovirus serostatus. In a later genetic analysis, genome-wide SNP genotypes for 398 of the 666 donors were used, and that subset was treated as a discovery cohort. To study patterns of TCR occurrence, a later analysis re-analyzed previously published TCR beta repertoires from just over 650 donors and added high-resolution HLA genotyping. Alongside the repertoire data, information on donor age, sex, ethnicity and CMV serostatus was compiled. Every repertoire in the discovery cohort had been generated on one and the same sequencing platform. Besides the first cohort of more than 650 subjects, a separate validation cohort made up of 120 different subjects was used. Roughly 5 DR-DQ haplotypes were treated as single units for association and clustering because of strong linkage in the cohort. Class I and class II HLA loci were covered by the typing at four-digit resolution. The genetic ancestry cluster associated with self-reported Caucasian donors included roughly four fifths of the 300 to 400 genotyped donors. To decide whether each TCR beta V gene segment behaved as functional or pseudogenic, an earlier analysis of some 600 of the donors relied on high-throughput TCR beta sequencing. The study aimed to test whether signatures of past pathogen exposure could be identified by cataloging public T cell receptors. Rather than drawing on any new phenotypic data, the later analysis identified candidate immune exposures from TCR beta sequences and the way those sequences occurred across donors. About 330 gigabases of sequencing data and roughly 80 million unique TCR sequences made up an early release that covered nearly 650 HLA-typed donors. What the work shows at the level of the full study, not this receptor alone: Because HLA typing was missing for some donors at each locus, association tests included only the typed subset. According to the authors, the approach could potentially be generalized to other disease states and immunological phenotypes. Compared with equally common non-associated chains, HLA-associated TCR beta chains in a later analysis were more clonally expanded and had lower generation probabilities. Linkage disequilibrium might explain the correlated functional status among segregating V segments, but an unknown experimental factor could not be ruled out. A further reported finding was that TCR beta sequences accurately predicted the HLA-A and HLA-B alleles for most subjects in the first cohort. The classifier was reported to diagnose cytomegalovirus status with high specificity and sensitivity in both the original cohort and the validation cohort. In vitro tests confirmed that three of the cytomegalovirus-associated TCR beta chains recognize cytomegalovirus antigens. An association between a missense DCLRE1C variant and V-gene and J-gene trimming of TCR beta chains was found in a later genetic analysis and replicated in an independent cohort. A group of highly shared sequence variants was considered likely to be a technical artifact of the sequencing pipeline. Because counts were too low, roughly 16 rarely observed V segments, including chromosome 9 orphons, were left out of the earlier analysis of 587 of the donors. Some IMGT-functional V segments, including TRBV6-2 and TRBV6-3, could not be distinguished by the 87-base-pair reads and were therefore excluded. This cohort had only TCR beta chains sequenced, and the lack of alpha or paired-chain data limited which features could be detected. Most TCR sequences were seen in very few donors, while some public TCRs were found in many individuals. According to a later genetic analysis, donors in an Asian-associated ancestry cluster had fewer N-insertions in productive TCRs than the approximately 630-donor mean. Roughly uniform sequencing depth across donors was assumed in presence/absence analyses, although this assumption may not hold. Several of the top co-occurrence clusters appeared to be linked to parvovirus B19, influenza, CMV and Epstein-Barr virus, according to a later analysis. Specific HLA alleles were associated with 15,000 to 20,000 TCR beta sequences at a false discovery rate of 0.05 in a later analysis. According to a later analysis, most CMV-associated TCR beta chains appeared to be HLA-restricted, and the HLA associations seemed to be driven largely by CMV exposure. Broadly in line with IMGT annotations, most TCR beta V segments showed up in productive rearrangements about 87% or about 30% of the time in an earlier analysis of around 600 of the donors. A total of 164 TCR beta chains were listed by the study as associated with cytomegalovirus. Strong co-occurrence of HLA alleles, especially DR and DQ, made assigning TCR associations to individual alleles difficult. In a later analysis, TCR association rates were found to vary across HLA loci, with the most associated TCRs seen for DRB1 alleles and the fewest for HLA-C alleles. The only immune exposure information available for the cohort was CMV serostatus.

In total, roughly 670 healthy bone marrow donors made up the cohort. At the time of sampling, all cohort members were nominally healthy, though unrecorded immune exposures were likely present. The donor tested CMV seronegative and was one of the 352 seronegative cohort members. Each donor provided a peripheral blood sample, and peripheral blood mononuclear cells were used for TCR beta sequencing. The Qiagen DNeasy Blood Extraction Kit was used to extract genomic DNA from the blood cell samples. In regard to this clone: Its antigen is still unknown. One base away there is no much larger clone; base qualities are not given.

The CDR3 goes from the cysteine to the phenylalanine over 16 residues. Of all the DNA, just the CDR3 is kept, 48 bases in frame from base 1. The germline V end is reduced by 10 bases and the J end by 2 bases; junction bases left unmatched: 14. The germline V gene specifies MDHEN as CDR1 and SYDVKM as CDR2. The library was built by means of the immunoSEQ multiplex PCR assay. For the multiplex PCR, a mixture combining 60 forward primers for TCR Vbeta segments and 13 reverse primers for TCR Jbeta segments was used. Amplification of the CDR3 region of rearranged TCR beta genes was performed with a multiplex PCR assay on genomic DNA. The Illumina HiSeq System was used to sequence the amplified TCR beta libraries as 87-base-pair reads. Regarding the original processing steps: A later analysis tallied roughly 78 million unique TCR beta chains across the 640 or so repertoires, and roughly 11 million of those chains were shared by two or more donors. To remove PCR and sequencing errors, raw reads were error-corrected and collapsed into unique sequences using a nearest-neighbor algorithm that merged closely related sequences. CDR3 sequences were aligned to IMGT reference sequences to assign V, D and J gene segments. Each retained sequence needed at least a six-nucleotide match to both a V gene segment and a J gene segment. Rearrangements were called productive when the CDR3 lacked stop codons and stayed in frame with V and J; all others were non-productive. CDR3 was defined according to IMGT convention as the region running from the second conserved V-encoded cysteine to the conserved J-encoded phenylalanine. The earlier analysis of some 580 of the donors excluded any sequence lacking an unambiguous match to a single V gene segment. An earlier analysis of some 500 of the donors classified V segments as functional when productive rearrangements were above 56.7% and as segregating when the standard deviation between donors was above 5%. To diagnose cytomegalovirus status from the catalog of TCR beta chain sequences, a statistical classification framework was built. In a later analysis, V and J genes were assigned by comparing TCR nucleotide sequences against IMGT/GENE-DB human TR gene sequences. Using the TCRdist pipeline, a later analysis assigned CDR3 sequences along with most-parsimonious VDJ recombination scenarios. In a later analysis, each TCR beta chain was defined by its CDR3 amino acid sequence together with its V-gene family, and reads lacking a unique V-gene family were excluded. In a later analysis, fewer than 600 highly shared, low-generation-probability nucleotide sequences were removed to address suspected cross-contamination and a sequencing artifact. In a later analysis, a clonal expansion index was calculated for each public chain from normalized within-repertoire ranks of inferred template counts. A later analysis computed generation probabilities with a VDJ recombination model fitted to out-of-frame rearrangements, and checked the results against IGoR. In a later analysis, hypergeometric tests were used to score TCR-TCR, TCR-HLA and TCR-CMV co-occurrence, with a repertoire-size bias correction applied to TCR pairs. To estimate false discovery rates, a later analysis permuted the HLA or CMV assignments 20 times. In a later analysis, co-occurring TCRs were grouped using DBSCAN, with TCRdist sequence similarity added in when clustering inside HLA-allele-positive subsets. Repertoires with fewer than 30,000 or more than 120,000 public chains, plus five repertoires with anomalous nucleotide sharing, were excluded from co-occurrence clustering. TCRdb holds this immuneACCESS table with in-frame rearrangements only. Some clones are missing; in checked studies, unresolved V genes explain under half, and the rest has no known cause. For V, J and clone size, that table is used; D and trimming come from the DNA. Present in this sample are more than 85,000 clones, around four fifths of which were seen just once. In total, the top ten clones hold around 2% of the sample.

This sequence was found in a boy aged 5-17 years in good health and CMV-seronegative. This chain is built from TRBV28 and TRBJ2-3; 8 central bases correspond to TRBD2. Sequencing input: PBMCs. The CDR3 loop reads CATQIIIAGYTDTQYF. The bases read TGTGCCACCCAAATCATTATAGCGGGATACACAGATACGCAGTATTTT.